These 24 T cell receptor beta chains were sequenced from one sample in a study of PD-L1 blockade in urothelial cancer. Data came from immunoSEQ multiplex PCR; TCRdb stores just in-frame clones and leaves some out. The data contain about 51,000 clones, 70% to 90% of them seen just once; the ten biggest clones take up approximately 16%. The material sequenced was PBMCs, taken around atezolizumab (anti-PD-L1) treatment. These receptors were taken from a man in his sixties with urothelial cancer.

This clone appeared once. V is TRBV15 and J is TRBJ2-3; D is possibly TRBD1 (6 bases). The V end lost 0 bases, the J end lost 2 bases, and 9 bases lay between the germline ends. The CDR3 sequence is 15 residues long. Germline CDR1 is LNHNV and CDR2 is YYDKDF (reference sequence). CDR3 DNA sequence: TGTGCCACCAGCAGAGATAGGGGGTACACAGATACGCAGTATTTT. Translation gives CATSRDRGYTDTQYF.

This chain connects TRBV28 to TRBJ2-4; 11 bases map to TRBD2. From germline, CDR1 is MDHEN and CDR2 SYDVKM. V lost 4 bases to trimming and J lost 3 bases; unmatched junction nucleotides: 5. The CDR3 consists of 16 residues. DNA of the CDR3: TGTGCCAGCAGTTCCTTAGCGGGAGGGGTCAAAAACATTCAGTACTTC. Amino acid sequence: CASSSLAGGVKNIQYF.

The CDR3 is CAWTFRMSSGNTIYF. The CDR3 DNA sequence: TGTGCCTGGACATTCAGGATGTCATCTGGAAACACCATATATTTT. The chain employs TRBV30 and TRBJ1-3; the D is unclear. The V and J ends lost 4 bases and 1 base respectively, with 14 bases between them. CDR1 and CDR2 (germline): GTSNPN, SVGIG (reference sequence). There are 15 residues in the CDR3.

The chain carries TRBV6-6 and TRBJ2-1; no clear D gene. Deletions cut 7 bases from V and 2 bases from J, with 9 bases between. CDR3 length: 13 amino acids. CDR1 is MNHNY and CDR2 is SVGAGI in the germline V gene (reference sequence). CDR3: CASNPETYNEQFF. DNA for the CDR3: TGTGCCAGCAATCCCGAGACCTACAATGAGCAGTTCTTC.

The chain employs TRBV4-1 and TRBJ2-7; tentative D call: TRBD2 (5 bases). V lost 1 base, J lost 0 bases, and 13 bases lay in between. The germline V gene has CDR1 MGHRA and CDR2 YSYEKL. The CDR3 is 16 amino acids. The CDR3 loop is CASSQGSSQSSYEQYF. In nucleotides, the CDR3 is TGCGCCAGCAGCCAAGGGTCTAGCCAAAGCTCCTACGAGCAGTACTTC.

The chain joins TRBV9 to TRBJ2-2; tentatively, D is TRBD2 (6 bases). Trimming took off 2 bases at V and 2 bases at J, with 7 bases between the two ends. Germline assignment: CDR1 SGDLS and CDR2 YYNGEE. The CDR3 is 14 amino acids. For the CDR3, the DNA is TGTGCCAGCAGCGTGGGACTTAACACCGGGGAGCTGTTTTTT. Translating gives CASSVGLNTGELFF.

This chain connects TRBV5-6 to TRBJ2-5; the match to TRBD2 covers 7 bases. TRBJ2-7 explains the end of the DNA better; the J call may be wrong. The CDR3 is 16 residues long. CDR1 and CDR2 from the germline V gene are SGHDT and YYEEEE. CDR3 region: CASSLMGGFGAYEQYF. The CDR3 nucleotides read TGTGCCAGCAGCCTAATGGGGGGGTTTGGGGCCTACGAGCAGTACTTC.

This clone was counted only a few times. This sample also contains other DNA sequences that code for the same CDR3. The V gene is TRBV7-9, the J gene TRBJ1-2, with D maybe TRBD1 (5 bases). This CDR3 has 13 amino acids. Trimming removed 5 bases at V and 5 bases at J, with 12 bases between. The germline V gene encodes CDR1 SEHNR and CDR2 FQNEAQ (reference sequence). The CDR3 is CASSPGADYGYTF. The CDR3 DNA reads TGTGCCAGCAGCCCTGGGGCCGATTATGGCTACACCTTC.

The chain links TRBV28 to TRBJ1-1; a weak D match, TRBD1 (6 bases). The CDR3 runs to 14 residues. Trimming removed 3 bases from V and 5 bases from J, with 13 bases in between. The V gene's germline CDR1 is MDHEN and CDR2 SYDVKM. Here the CDR3 DNA reads TGTGCCAGCAGTTTTTTCCAGGGGCGAACTGAAGCTTTCTTT. Amino acids: CASSFFQGRTEAFF. Supplemented by reference TRBV28 and TRBJ1-1, the full variable domain reads DVKVTQSSRYLVKRTGEKVFLECVQDMDHENMFWYRQDPGLGLRLIYFSYDVKMKEKGDIPEGYSVSREKKERFSLILESASTNQTSMYLCASSFFQGRTEAFFGQGTRLTVV.

CDR3 DNA: TGTGCCACCAGCAGAGATTCCGGGGGGGAGCAGTTCTTC. Protein sequence: CATSRDSGGEQFF. The chain couples TRBV15 to TRBJ2-1, with TRBD2 matching over 7 bases. The trim removed 0 bases at V and 10 bases at J, leaving 3 bases unmatched. CDR1 is LNHNV and CDR2 is YYDKDF in the germline V gene (reference sequence). This CDR3 region has 13 residues.

This rearrangement joins TRBV5-4 to TRBJ2-6; weak D call: TRBD2 (6 bases). This CDR3 has 16 residues. Germline values: CDR1 SGHNT, CDR2 YYREEE (reference sequence). V was pared by 0 bases and J by 0 bases, with 7 bases between. CDR3 protein: CASSLAGVSGANVLTF. Written as DNA, the CDR3 is TGTGCCAGCAGCTTGGCGGGGGTCTCTGGGGCCAACGTCCTGACTTTC.

The gene calls are TRBV7-8 and TRBJ1-5, with a tentative D call TRBD1 (5 bases). V dropped 5 bases and J dropped 4 bases, with 18 bases sitting between them. In germline, CDR1 is SGHVS, CDR2 FQNEAQ. CDR3 length equals 16 residues. CDR3 DNA: TGTGCCAGCAGCCCGAGGCTACAGGCCCCTAATCAGCCCCAGCATTTT. This gives the protein CASSPRLQAPNQPQHF.

This chain links TRBV6-5 with TRBJ2-3, with 7 bases fitting TRBD1. Losses at the gene ends were 5 bases for V and 2 bases for J; bases not matched to a gene: 7. Germline loops: CDR1 MNHEY, CDR2 SVGAGI. The CDR3 consists of 15 residues. The chain's CDR3 is CASSRQGVITDTQYF. The CDR3 DNA reads as TGTGCCAGCAGTCGACAGGGTGTGATCACAGATACGCAGTATTTT.

The V and J genes are TRBV7-8 and TRBJ2-1, with 10 nucleotides matching TRBD2. Germline assignment: CDR1 SGHVS and CDR2 FQNEAQ. With 5 bases clipped from V and 11 bases from J, the junction kept 6 bases outside the gene matches. The CDR3 covers 13 residues. This CDR3 is CASSVGGLAQQFF. CDR3 sequence (DNA): TGTGCCAGCAGCGTAGGGGGACTAGCGCAGCAGTTCTTC.

The rearrangement uses TRBV9 and TRBJ2-2; tentative D call: TRBD1 (6 bases). V shed 0 bases and J shed 7 bases, with 10 bases lying between them. Germline CDR1 SGDLS, CDR2 YYNGEE. This CDR3 region has 14 residues. CDR3 nucleotides: TGTGCCAGCAGCGTAGTTCAGGGGAGCGGGGAGCTGTTTTTT. Protein sequence: CASSVVQGSGELFF.

The rearrangement joins TRBV7-8 to TRBJ1-1; 8 nucleotides agree with TRBD1. Germline assignment: CDR1 SGHVS and CDR2 FQNEAQ. This CDR3 comprises 15 residues. The junction had 8 bases not matched to a gene; V was cut back by 4 bases and J by 4 bases. CDR3 sequence: CASSSGQVGFTEAFF. The CDR3 bases are TGTGCCAGCAGCTCGGGACAGGTGGGATTCACTGAAGCTTTCTTT.

This chain uses TRBV15 with TRBJ2-2; 7 bases are a match to TRBD2. V lost 6 bases, J lost 7 bases, and 11 bases stayed unmatched. The CDR3 loop spans 15 amino acids. Germline CDR1 reads LNHNV; CDR2 reads YYDKDF (reference sequence). DNA of the CDR3: TGTGCCACCAGGGCGGGAGAAGGGCCAGACGGGGAGCTGTTTTTT. Translated, it gives CATRAGEGPDGELFF.

This sequence joins TRBV6-1 and TRBJ2-7; weak D call: TRBD2 (6 bases). The CDR3 extends over 13 amino acids. Per germline, CDR1 MNHNS and CDR2 SASEGT. In DNA, the CDR3 is TGTGCGAGTCGGTGGGGGGAGCCCCACGAGCAGTACTTC. It encodes CASRWGEPHEQYF.

DNA of the CDR3: TGCGCCAGCAGCCCCTTTCACACAGGACAAGAGACCCAGTACTTC. This translates into CASSPFHTGQETQYF. This chain connects TRBV5-1 to TRBJ2-5; tentative D call: TRBD1 (5 bases). Trimming cost V 4 bases and J 2 bases, with 15 bases left between them. CDR1 is SGHRS and CDR2 is YFSETQ in the germline V gene. CDR3 length: 15 residues.

The V call is TRBV6-5, the J call TRBJ1-2, with a weak D call TRBD1 (6 bases). This CDR3 is 13 amino acids long. The germline V gene encodes CDR1 MNHEY and CDR2 SVGAGI. With 5 bases removed from V and 5 bases from J, the gap between germline ends came to 12 bases. The chain's CDR3 is CASSVGQSYGYTF. The CDR3 region has the DNA TGTGCCAGCAGTGTGGGACAATCTTATGGCTACACCTTC.

This chain uses TRBV2 with TRBJ1-4; 7 positions match TRBD1. The CDR3 totals 15 residues. Per the germline V gene, CDR1 is SNHLY and CDR2 is FYNNEI. After removal of 4 bases from V and 6 bases from J, the junction contained 8 bases not matched to a gene. The CDR3 reads CASSGDSASDEKLFF. The CDR3, as DNA: TGTGCCAGCAGTGGGGACAGCGCCTCGGATGAAAAACTGTTTTTT. The variable domain in full, with the rest retrieved from reference TRBV2 and TRBJ1-4, is EPEVTQTPSHQVTQMGQEVILRCVPISNHLYFYWYRQILGQKVEFLVSFYNNEISEKSEIFDDQFSVERPDGSNFTLKIRSTKLEDSAMYFCASSGDSASDEKLFFGSGTQLSVL.

This clone was detected once. The genes are TRBV30 and TRBJ2-7; maybe TRBD1 (6 bases). CDR3 size: 13 residues. V was shortened by 3 bases and J by 3 bases, with 12 bases between the two germline ends. CDR1 and CDR2 (germline): GTSNPN, SVGIG (reference sequence). In DNA form, the CDR3 reads TGTGCCTGGAGAGAAGACAGGCTCTACGAGCAGTACTTC. It is translated as CAWREDRLYEQYF.

The chain couples TRBV5-1 to TRBJ2-1; 10 bases are a match to TRBD2. V gave up 2 bases and J gave up 4 bases; unmatched junction bases: 3. CDR3 size: 15 residues. The germline CDR1 and CDR2 sequences are SGHRS and YFSETQ. As DNA, the CDR3 is TGCGCCAGCAGCTTAGCGGGGGGGAGGTACAATGAGCAGTTCTTC. It is translated as CASSLAGGRYNEQFF.

The gene calls are TRBV6-1 and TRBJ1-1, with D unclear. Looked up from germline, CDR1 is MNHNS and CDR2 is SASEGT. The germline V and J ends were trimmed by 6 bases and 0 bases, with 8 bases remaining between them. The length of the CDR3 is 13 residues. CDR3 nucleotides: TGTGCCAGCAGGGCAACATTGAACACTGAAGCTTTCTTT. Amino acid sequence: CASRATLNTEAFF.